The 12 T cell receptor beta chains below were found in one sample sequenced in a study of blood T cells in healthy people across ages. Primed by a sample-barcoded 5' primer and a J-beta primer mix, a second PCR proceeded for 7 to 11 cycles. TCRdb reprocessed the 5' RACE reads with MiXCR, giving one entry per CDR3 protein. The data contain around 1.5 million distinct CDR3 sequences, about 31% of them seen just once; the ten biggest clones take up about 11%. The sequenced material came from blood. The receptor source for this set is a woman in her twenties or thirties in good health.

As for this clonotype: A read error is possible here, since a much larger clone lies one base away. The V call is TRBV29-1, the J call TRBJ2-1; D is unresolved. From germline, CDR1 is SQVTM and CDR2 ANQGSEA. CDR3 length equals 16 residues. CDR3 sequence: CGVEVGRRSLTDEQFF. CDR3 in DNA: TGCGGCGTTGAAGTGGGCAGGCGGTCCCTTACAGATGAGCAGTTCTTC.

The rearrangement joins TRBV30 to TRBJ1-1; 9 bases line up with TRBD1. CDR3 length equals 14 residues. Trimming removed 4 bases from V and 3 bases from J; junction bases left unmatched: 6. Per germline, CDR1 GTSNPN and CDR2 SVGIG (reference sequence). This chain's CDR3 is CAWNRDREDTEAFF. In nucleotides, the CDR3 is TGTGCCTGGAATAGGGACAGGGAGGACACTGAAGCTTTCTTT. Complete variable domain (other parts from reference TRBV30 and TRBJ1-1): SQTIHQWPATLVQPVGSPLSLECTVEGTSNPNLYWYRQAAGRGLQLLFYSVGIGQISSEVPQNLSASRPQDRQFILSSKKLLLSDSGFYLCAWNRDREDTEAFFGQGTRLTVV.

This clonotype has more than one count but fewer than ten. This chain joins TRBV7-3 and TRBJ1-1, with unresolved D. V was clipped by 5 bases and J by 7 bases, with 20 bases between them. There are 15 residues in the CDR3. The V gene's germline CDR1 is SGHTA and CDR2 FQGTGA. Here the CDR3 reads CASSPRGYFVGEAFF. The CDR3 DNA sequence: TGTGCCAGCAGCCCCCGAGGGTATTTCGTCGGTGAAGCTTTCTTT.

This clonotype was detected only a few times. The gene calls are TRBV20-1 and TRBJ2-5, with TRBD2 identical over 7 bases. J lost 2 bases, V lost 3 bases, and 9 bases had no gene match. Looked up from germline, CDR1 is DFQATT and CDR2 is SNEGSKA (reference sequence). This CDR3 is built from 15 residues. The CDR3 DNA sequence: TGCAGTGCTAGCCCCCCCGGACTAGATCAAGAGACCCAGTACTTC. Translating gives CSASPPGLDQETQYF.

The chain combines TRBV7-2 with TRBJ2-1, with D possibly TRBD2 on 6 matching bases. Trimming stripped 5 bases from V and 8 bases from J, with 19 bases between. This CDR3 contains 15 residues. In germline, CDR1 is SGHTA, CDR2 FQGNSA. The chain's CDR3 is CASSPPTGEVYEQFF. CDR3 bases: TGTGCCAGCAGCCCCCCGACGGGAGAGGTCTATGAGCAGTTCTTC.

There are a few counts of this clonotype. V gene TRBV7-8 combines with J gene TRBJ1-4; 8 bases align to TRBD1. The CDR3 is 12 amino acids. Losses at the gene ends were 5 bases for V and 11 bases for J; bases not matched to a gene: 4. Germline CDR1 is SGHVS and CDR2 is FQNEAQ. Here the CDR3 DNA reads TGTGCCAGCAGCGTACAGGGGGAGAAACTGTTTTTT. Translating it yields CASSVQGEKLFF.

The chain is built from TRBV7-9 and TRBJ2-3, with 7 bases fitting TRBD2. Germline values: CDR1 SEHNR, CDR2 FQNEAQ (reference sequence). With V trimmed by 2 bases and J by 0 bases, 8 bases remained unmatched. This CDR3 spans 17 amino acids. This chain's CDR3 is CASSLRELAESTDTQYF. The CDR3 nucleotides are TGTGCCAGCAGCTTACGCGAGCTAGCGGAAAGCACAGATACGCAGTATTTT.

The chain combines TRBV7-8 with TRBJ2-3; tentatively, D is TRBD1 or TRBD2 (6 bases each). Trimming cost V 1 base and J 5 bases, with 13 bases left between them. The CDR3 loop spans 15 amino acids. Germline-derived CDR1 and CDR2 are SGHVS and FQNEAQ. The CDR3 DNA sequence: TGTGCCAGCAGCTTAGATTGGGGGGCCCTAGATACGCAGTATTTT. Translating it yields CASSLDWGALDTQYF.

The gene calls are TRBV5-1 and TRBJ2-5, with D maybe TRBD2 (8 bases). Trimming removed 4 bases from V and 4 bases from J, with 29 bases in between. Germline loops: CDR1 SGHRS, CDR2 YFSETQ. The CDR3 loop spans 19 amino acids. CDR3 DNA: TGCGCCAGCAGCCCGGAGGGGGCGTTCGCGGGGGGTTTCACAGAGACCCAGTACTTC. It is translated as CASSPEGAFAGGFTETQYF.

This clonotype showed up just a few times. A much larger clone lies one base from this, so it may be a read error. The chain joins TRBV6-1 to TRBJ2-1; TRBD2 matches at 15 bases. The CDR3 length is 16 residues. The V gene end was trimmed by 2 bases and the J gene end by 9 bases; junction bases not matched to a gene: 5. From germline, CDR1 is MNHNS and CDR2 SASEGT. Here the CDR3 DNA reads TGTGCCAGCAGTGAATGGGGACTAGCGGGAGGTACTGAGCAGTTCTTC. It yields the protein CASSEWGLAGGTEQFF.

This clonotype was seen repeatedly, ten times or more. V gene TRBV29-1 combines with J gene TRBJ1-2; D unresolved. The CDR3 totals 12 residues. The ends were cut back, 4 bases at V and 0 bases at J, with 6 bases in the middle. Germline V gene data show CDR1 as SQVTM and CDR2 as ANQGSEA. The CDR3: CSVGTSNYGYTF. CDR3 coding DNA: TGCAGCGTTGGGACGTCTAACTATGGCTACACCTTC.

A remark on this clonotype: One end of the junction is discordant with germline, which a read error may explain. V usage is TRBV12-3 or TRBV12-4 and J usage is TRBJ1-6; D is possibly TRBD1 (6 bases). This CDR3 is built from 16 residues. This CDR3 reads CAGSSYPGVYNSPLHF. CDR3 DNA sequence: TGTGCCGGCAGTTCTTATCCAGGGGTGTACAATTCACCCCTCCACTTT.